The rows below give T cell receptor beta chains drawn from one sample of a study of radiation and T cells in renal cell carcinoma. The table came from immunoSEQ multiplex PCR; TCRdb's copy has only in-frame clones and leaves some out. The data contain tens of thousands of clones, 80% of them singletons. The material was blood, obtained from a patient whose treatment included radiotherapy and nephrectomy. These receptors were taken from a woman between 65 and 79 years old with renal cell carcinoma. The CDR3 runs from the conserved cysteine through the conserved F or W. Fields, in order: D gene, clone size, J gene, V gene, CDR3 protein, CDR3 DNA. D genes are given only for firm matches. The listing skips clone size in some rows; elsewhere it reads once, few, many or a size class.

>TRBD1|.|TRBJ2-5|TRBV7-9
CASSQGQGSAPGETQYF
TGTGCCAGCAGCCAGGGACAGGGTTCCGCCCCGGGTGAGACCCAGTACTTC
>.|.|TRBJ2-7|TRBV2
CASTGLRAGEQYF
TGTGCCAGCACGGGACTCCGGGCGGGCGAGCAGTACTTC
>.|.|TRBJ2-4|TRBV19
CASAVGENIQYF
TGTGCCAGTGCCGTGGGTGAAAACATTCAGTACTTC
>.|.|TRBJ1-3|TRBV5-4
CASSLFGSQTGNTIYF
TGTGCCAGCAGCTTATTTGGCTCCCAGACTGGAAACACCATATATTTT
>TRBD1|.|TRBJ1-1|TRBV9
CASSDDAGGIGNTEAFF
TGTGCCAGCAGCGATGATGCAGGGGGGATAGGAAACACTGAAGCTTTCTTT
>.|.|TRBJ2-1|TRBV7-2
CASSLDVGSSYNEQFF
TGTGCCAGCAGCTTAGACGTGGGGAGCTCCTACAATGAGCAGTTCTTC
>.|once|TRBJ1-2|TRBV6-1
CASSDLTIYGYTF
TGTGCCAGCAGTGATCTAACCATCTATGGCTACACCTTC
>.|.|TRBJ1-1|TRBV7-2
CASSSRGGSGTEAFF
TGTGCCAGCAGCTCCCGCGGGGGAAGTGGTACTGAAGCTTTCTTT
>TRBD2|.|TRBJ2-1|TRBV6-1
CASSEVSSGQYNEQFF
TGTGCCAGCAGTGAGGTCAGTAGCGGGCAGTACAATGAGCAGTTCTTC
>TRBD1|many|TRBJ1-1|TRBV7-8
CASSPGQATEAFF
TGTGCCAGCAGCCCCGGACAGGCTACTGAAGCTTTCTTT
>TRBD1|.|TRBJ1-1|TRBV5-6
CASRERDSVGTEAFF
TGTGCCAGCAGGGAAAGGGACAGCGTGGGTACTGAAGCTTTCTTT
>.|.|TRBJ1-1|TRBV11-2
CASSLGQGSTEAFF
TGTGCCAGCAGCTTAGGCCAGGGAAGCACTGAAGCTTTCTTT
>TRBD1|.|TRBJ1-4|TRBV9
CASSVGDRVNEKLFF
TGTGCCAGCAGCGTAGGCGACAGGGTGAATGAAAAACTGTTTTTT
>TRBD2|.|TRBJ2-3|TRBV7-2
CASSSRAGGGTDTQYF
TGTGCCAGCAGCTCCCGAGCGGGAGGGGGCACAGATACGCAGTATTTT
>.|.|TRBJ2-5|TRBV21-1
CASSQDYRLRETQYF
TGTGCCAGCAGTCAGGATTATCGACTGCGCGAGACCCAGTACTTC
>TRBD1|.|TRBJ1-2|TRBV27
CASRTGGYGYTF
TGTGCCAGCCGGACAGGGGGTTATGGCTACACCTTC
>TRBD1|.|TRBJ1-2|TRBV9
CASSPKANRGSNYGYTF
TGTGCCAGCAGCCCGAAAGCCAACAGGGGATCCAACTATGGCTACACCTTC
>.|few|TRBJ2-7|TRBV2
CASSESFYEQYF
TGTGCCAGCAGTGAGTCTTTCTACGAGCAGTACTTC
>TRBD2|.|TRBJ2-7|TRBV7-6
CASSLVVIAGVGEQYF
TGTGCCAGCAGCTTAGTCGTGATAGCGGGAGTGGGCGAGCAGTACTTC
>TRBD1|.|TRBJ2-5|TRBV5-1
CATRATDRGRQETQYF
TGCGCCACCAGGGCTACGGACAGGGGCAGGCAAGAGACCCAGTACTTC
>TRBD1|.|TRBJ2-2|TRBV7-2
CASSWGQANTGELFF
TGTGCCAGCAGCTGGGGACAGGCGAACACCGGGGAGCTGTTTTTT
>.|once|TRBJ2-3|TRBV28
CASSRGQDTQYF
TGTGCCAGCAGTCGGGGGCAAGATACGCAGTATTTT
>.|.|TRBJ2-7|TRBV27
CASSSPAADLHEQYF
TGTGCCAGCAGTTCCCCAGCCGCAGACCTCCACGAGCAGTACTTC
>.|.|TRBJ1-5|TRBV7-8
CASSPTRAGTSSNQPQHF
TGTGCCAGCAGCCCAACAAGGGCCGGGACGTCTAGCAATCAGCCCCAGCATTTT
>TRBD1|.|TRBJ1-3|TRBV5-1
CASSLYGQGLDTIYF
TGCGCCAGCAGCCTCTACGGACAGGGGCTAGACACCATATATTTT
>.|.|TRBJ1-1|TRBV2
CASNAENTEAFF
TGTGCCAGCAACGCAGAGAACACTGAAGCTTTCTTT
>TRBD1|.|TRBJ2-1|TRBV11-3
CASSFGTGPNNEQFF
TGTGCCAGCAGCTTTGGGACAGGGCCTAACAATGAGCAGTTCTTC
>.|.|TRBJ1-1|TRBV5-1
CASTGQQNTEAFF
TGCGCCAGCACGGGACAACAGAACACTGAAGCTTTCTTT
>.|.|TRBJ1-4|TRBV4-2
CASSPVPGDVTNEKLFF
TGTGCCAGCAGCCCAGTGCCAGGGGATGTGACTAATGAAAAACTGTTTTTT
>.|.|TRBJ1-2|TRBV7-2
CASSPNRGLYGYTF
TGTGCCAGCAGCCCCAATCGGGGGCTGTATGGCTACACCTTC
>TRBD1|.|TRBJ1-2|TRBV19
CASSSGQGAWGYTF
TGTGCCAGTAGCTCGGGACAGGGGGCGTGGGGCTACACCTTC
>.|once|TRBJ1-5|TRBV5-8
CASSRAAYSNQPQHF
TGTGCCAGCAGCCGCGCGGCTTATAGCAATCAGCCCCAGCATTTT
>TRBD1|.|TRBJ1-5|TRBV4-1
CASSATRDRVNQPQHF
TGCGCCAGCAGCGCGACCCGGGACAGAGTAAATCAGCCCCAGCATTTT